These 3 T cell receptor beta chains originate from one sample sequenced in a study of CD8 T cells in ankylosing spondylitis (dated by TCRdb to about 2017). The receptor library was made with 5' RACE. Sequenced using an Illumina HiSeq 2500. The public reads were reprocessed in TCRdb via fastp at Q25 and MiXCR, keeping in-frame beta chains. Each record represents a unique CDR3 protein, reported with the most common genes and DNA among its rows. The sample table contains around 300,000 distinct CDR3 sequences; only one count was recorded for 9.5% to 13% of them. About a tenth of the sample rests with the top ten. Material: blood, either unsorted or a sorted T cell fraction (not recorded which). These receptors all stem from a female donor with ankylosing spondylitis or in good health (not recorded which).

The V call is TRBV7-9, the J call TRBJ1-6, with D hard to call. The CDR3 has 14 amino acids. Germline loops: CDR1 SEHNR, CDR2 FQNEAQ (reference sequence). V shed 5 bases and J shed 11 bases, with 16 bases lying between them. CDR3 loop: CASSEIQADPPLHF. The CDR3 nucleotides are TGTGCCAGCAGCGAGATTCAGGCCGACCCACCCCTCCACTTT.

Comment on this clonotype: This sequence may be a read error, since a much larger clone differs from it by one base. This chain connects TRBV7-2 to TRBJ2-7; unclear D gene. Germline V lookup: CDR1 SGHTA, CDR2 FQGNSA. V lost 3 bases to trimming and J lost 6 bases, with 18 bases between them. This CDR3 comprises 15 residues. In DNA form, the CDR3 reads TGTGCCAGCAGCTTTTTGGGGATTCTCTACATCGAGCAGTACTTC. Translating gives CASSFLGILYIEQYF.

The gene calls are TRBV5-1 and TRBJ1-1; 8 positions agree with TRBD1. Germline V gene sequence: CDR1 SGHRS, CDR2 YFSETQ. V trimming: 0 bases; J trimming: 5 bases; junction bases outside the gene matches: 12. The CDR3 sequence is 17 residues long. The CDR3 DNA is TGCGCCAGCAGCTTGGTTCTGCAGGGGGCGATGGGGACTGAAGCTTTCTTT. Translating it yields CASSLVLQGAMGTEAFF.